A selection of T cell receptor beta chains follows, all from one sample in a study of blood T cell repertoires in COVID-19. Assay: immunoSEQ multiplex PCR; the TCRdb copy retains only in-frame clones and omits some. Here the sample spans around 290,000 clones, about nine tenths being singletons. The sample taken for sequencing was PBMCs or T cells enriched from blood (not recorded which). The receptors derive from a woman aged 35 to 49 who had recovered from COVID-19. The CDR3 runs from the conserved cysteine through the conserved F or W. D genes are given only for firm matches. Clone size is stated in some rows and not others, as once, few, many or a class when expanded.

>TRBV12-5|TRBJ2-3|few|NA
CASGYLDTQYF
TGTGCTAGTGGTTATCTGGATACGCAGTATTTT
>TRBV4-2|TRBJ2-3|once|TRBD2
CASSRETVIPGGGTDTQYF
TGTGCCAGCAGCCGAGAAACGGTAATCCCGGGGGGGGGCACAGATACGCAGTATTTT
>TRBV5-1|TRBJ1-5|NA|TRBD1
CASSPGQTQGPQHF
TGCGCCAGCAGCCCGGGACAGACCCAAGGGCCCCAGCATTTT
>TRBV9|TRBJ1-2|NA|NA
CASSDKDGTPDQTNRNYGYTF
TGTGCCAGCAGCGATAAAGACGGGACACCCGACCAGACGAATAGGAACTATGGCTACACCTTC
>TRBV5-1|TRBJ2-1|NA|TRBD2
CASSPGLAGGYNEQFF
TGCGCCAGCAGCCCGGGACTAGCGGGGGGGTACAATGAGCAGTTCTTC
>TRBV5-6|TRBJ2-5|NA|TRBD1
CASSGDRVVETQYF
TGTGCCAGCAGCGGGGACAGGGTGGTTGAGACCCAGTACTTC
>TRBV15|TRBJ2-5|many|TRBD1
CATSLDRGQETQYF
TGTGCCACCAGTCTTGACAGGGGACAAGAGACCCAGTACTTC
>TRBV4-3|TRBJ2-1|NA|NA
CASSHSQVRDPANEQFF
TGCGCCAGCAGCCATTCCCAAGTGAGGGATCCAGCCAATGAGCAGTTCTTC
>TRBV7-9|TRBJ2-7|NA|TRBD2
CASSFGLAGGEQYF
TGTGCCAGCAGCTTTGGTCTAGCGGGAGGCGAGCAGTACTTC
>TRBV3-1/TRBV3-2|TRBJ1-1|NA|TRBD1
CASSTITGGTEAFF
TGTGCCAGCAGTACAATAACAGGGGGCACTGAAGCTTTCTTT
>TRBV5-5|TRBJ2-5|NA|TRBD1
CASGPPPRGRQETQYF
TGTGCCAGCGGACCACCACCCAGGGGGCGACAAGAGACCCAGTACTTC
>TRBV19|TRBJ1-6|few|NA
CASTTTGYNSPLHF
TGTGCCAGTACTACTACGGGTTATAATTCACCCCTCCACTTT
>TRBV6-6|TRBJ1-5|NA|NA
CASSYSGDGNQPQHF
TGTGCCAGCAGTTACTCAGGGGATGGTAATCAGCCCCAGCATTTT
>TRBV27|TRBJ1-2|NA|TRBD1
CASSFRAGDRDRRGYTF
TGTGCCAGCAGTTTCAGGGCGGGGGACAGGGACAGGCGAGGCTACACCTTC
>TRBV20-1|TRBJ2-3|once|TRBD2
CSASDSGSWPDTQYF
TGCAGTGCTAGTGATAGCGGGAGTTGGCCAGATACGCAGTATTTT
>TRBV12-3/TRBV12-4|TRBJ2-2|few|NA
CASSPFVGELFF
TGTGCCAGCAGCCCTTTTGTCGGGGAGCTGTTTTTT
>TRBV18|TRBJ1-2|NA|NA
CASSPDEAYGYTF
TGTGCCAGCTCCCCCGACGAGGCTTATGGCTACACCTTC
>TRBV19|TRBJ1-1|NA|TRBD1
CASSSTGVNTEAFF
TGTGCCAGTAGTTCGACAGGGGTGAACACTGAAGCTTTCTTT
>TRBV27|TRBJ1-5|NA|NA
CASSFEGGDQPQHF
TGTGCCAGCAGTTTTGAGGGAGGGGATCAGCCCCAGCATTTT
>TRBV29-1|TRBJ1-5|NA|NA
CSVGTGRNQPQHF
TGCAGCGTTGGGACTGGCCGGAATCAGCCCCAGCATTTT
>TRBV30|TRBJ1-6|NA|NA
CAWSGGGFNNSPLHF
TGTGCCTGGAGTGGGGGGGGGTTTAATAATTCACCCCTCCACTTT
>TRBV5-1|TRBJ2-5|NA|NA
CASSLQGAETQYF
TGCGCCAGCAGCTTGCAGGGCGCGGAGACCCAGTACTTC